Here is one T cell receptor (beta chain) with its context. The clone's antigen remains unknown. Base quality data are lacking; no much larger clone is found one base away. TCRbeta CDR3 regions were amplified from genomic DNA using the immunoSEQ Assay, a bias-controlled multiplex PCR. The study's processing was this. Nucleated cell counts per sample were estimated from amplification of reference gene primers within the assay. To quantify the absolute abundance of each unique TCRbeta CDR3 rearrangement, sequence reads were collapsed and filtered. For each sample, productive Simpson clonality was calculated as the square root of Simpson's diversity index over productive rearrangements. TCRdb carries this immuneACCESS record with in-frame sequences only. Its versions omit some clonotypes, under half of them owing to an unresolved V gene in the studies checked, with the rest unexplained. V and J calls and clone size are those listed in that table; D and trimming were worked out from the DNA. The sample includes about 210,000 clones, with approximately 82% observed a single time. The ten largest make up 10% to 15% of the sample.

A distance of 17 bases separates the germline ends of V and J, which lose 6 bases and 8 bases respectively. The germline V gene yields MDHEN for CDR1 and SYDVKM for CDR2. From the cysteine up to the phenylalanine, the CDR3 has a length of 14 residues. Just the 42-base CDR3 DNA is kept, in frame starting at base 1. Whole blood was collected in K2EDTA tubes by collaborating institutions according to the institutions' own protocols. Collaborator samples were shipped for TCRbeta analysis as frozen whole blood, isolated PBMCs, or DNA extracted from either sample type. These data originate in a study of blood T cell repertoires in COVID-19 (dated by TCRdb to 2019 to 2021). Looking at the study overall: The collaborator samples originated in the United States, Italy and Spain and spanned the acute and convalescent phases of COVID-19. The material from the prospective study consisted of cDNA or gDNA derived from T cells, B-cell-depleted T cells, or PBMCs. Deeply sampled blood TCRbeta repertoires from subjects exposed to, actively infected with, or recovered from COVID-19 were included in the dataset. The repertoires were made available in a free public database intended to serve as a resource for research on the immune response to SARS-CoV-2. Samples came from the ongoing ImmuneRACE study (first 160 participants) plus 1,254 subjects from 6 global collaborators. Sample metadata almost always included a de-identified subject ID, COVID-19 status, age in years and sex. Where available, HLA class I and class II types were taken from metadata supplied by the sample provider and were not determined by assay-based typing. Overall study outcomes, separate from this receptor: The quantity of clinical and demographic metadata differed by source and by participant and was supplied without curation.

Sequenced material: peripheral blood. The TCR comes from a middle-aged woman with acute or convalescent COVID-19. The sequence links TRBV28 to TRBJ1-3, with the D gene not confidently named. The CDR3 loop reads CASSPAPFSDTIYF. The sequence in DNA is TGTGCCAGCAGCCCCGCACCTTTTTCGGACACCATATATTTT.